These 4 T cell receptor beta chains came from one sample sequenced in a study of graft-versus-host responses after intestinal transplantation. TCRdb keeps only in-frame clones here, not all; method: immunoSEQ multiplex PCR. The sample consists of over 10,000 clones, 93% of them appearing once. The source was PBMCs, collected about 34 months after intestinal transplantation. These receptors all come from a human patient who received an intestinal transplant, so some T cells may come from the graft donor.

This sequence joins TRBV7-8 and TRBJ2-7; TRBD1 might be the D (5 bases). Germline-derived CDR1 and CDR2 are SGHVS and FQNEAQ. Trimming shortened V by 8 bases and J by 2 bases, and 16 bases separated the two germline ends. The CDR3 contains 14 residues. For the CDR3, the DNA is TGTGCCAGCGCGAAGGTGTCCAGGGCCTACGAGCAGTACTTC. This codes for CASAKVSRAYEQYF. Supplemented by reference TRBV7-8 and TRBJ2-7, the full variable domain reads GAGVSQSPRYKVAKRGQDVALRCDPISGHVSLFWYQQALGQGPEFLTYFQNEAQLDKSGLPSDRFFAERPEGSVSTLKIQRTQQEDSAVYLCASAKVSRAYEQYFGPGTRLTVT.

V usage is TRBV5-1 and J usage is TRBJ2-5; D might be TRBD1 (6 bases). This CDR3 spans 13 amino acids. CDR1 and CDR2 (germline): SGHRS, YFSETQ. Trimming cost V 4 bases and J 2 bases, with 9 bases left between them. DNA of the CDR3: TGCGCCAGCAGCCCGGACAGTCAAGAGACCCAGTACTTC. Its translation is CASSPDSQETQYF.

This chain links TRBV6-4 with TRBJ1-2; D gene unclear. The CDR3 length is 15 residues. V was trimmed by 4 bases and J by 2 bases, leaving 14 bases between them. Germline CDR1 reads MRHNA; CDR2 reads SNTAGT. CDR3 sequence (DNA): TGTGCCAGCAGTGCCGAACCGGGCCGAAACTATGGCTACACCTTC. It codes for CASSAEPGRNYGYTF.

The chain's CDR3 is CASPVPLRPTDTQYF. As DNA, the CDR3 is TGTGCCAGCCCTGTGCCCCTGCGACCCACAGATACGCAGTATTTT. J is TRBJ2-3 and V is TRBV7-9; D is unclear. The CDR3 length is 15 residues. Trimming left V 8 bases short and J 2 bases short, with 17 bases between. The germline CDR1 and CDR2 sequences are SEHNR and FQNEAQ (reference sequence).